This section outlines one T cell receptor beta chain sequence together with its context. Antigen specificity is unknown. Study processing details: ImmunoSEQ supplied junction-only sequences lacking quality scores, so filtering was different. Profiling relied on immunoSEQ multiplex PCR, and the TCRdb table lists in-frame clones only, not all of them. V, J and clone size are those of that table, while D and trimming were read from the DNA. The repertoire consists of about 2 million clones, with about 95% occurring once and the leading ten covering under 1.5%. The naive CD8 population came from CD45RO-negative cells selected for CCR7, without terminally differentiated effector memory CD45RA+ cells. This record belongs to a study of shared clonotypes between healthy human individuals. About the research overall: Three CD4 naive, three CD4 memory, two CD8 naive and one CD8 memory plate were used per donor. General study results and limits: Researchers found naive subsets generally carried larger estimated richness than memory subsets. Unshared clonotypes carried lower generation probabilities than those common to all four donors.

V lost 3 bases, J lost 0 bases, and 9 bases lay in between. Germline values: CDR1 SNHLY, CDR2 FYNNEI. The CDR3 spans 15 residues. The V call is TRBV2, the J call TRBJ1-5; D gene uncertain. The source of this sequence is a man aged 18 to 29 in good health. Sequenced input: naive CD8+ T cells sorted from blood. The CDR3 here is CASSDSAYSNQPQHF. In DNA, the CDR3 is TGTGCCAGCAGTGACTCAGCGTATAGCAATCAGCCCCAGCATTTT.